This T cell receptor beta chain derives from a study of CXCR3-negative and CXCR3-positive naive CD8 T cells. Study-wide results and caveats: High diversity, comparable across both naive subsets, contrasted with much lower diversity in memory CD8+ cells. Naive CXCR3-negative and CXCR3-positive cells had similar TRBV-TRBJ usage; memory differed.

This CDR3 is 14 amino acids long. Looked up from germline, CDR1 is SQVTM and CDR2 is ANQGSEA. This clonotype is identified as medium-sized from frequency. Its antigen remains unidentified. The libraries of TRB cDNA were prepared using 5' RACE with UMI labels. No DNA is given; TCRdb re-called the 5' RACE reads and lists each CDR3 protein once. The sample data list over 70,000 distinct CDR3 sequences. Naivety in CD8+ T cells corresponded to a CD45RO-CCR7+CD27+CD95- phenotype. The clonotype comes from a human donor in good health. Some clones in this sample may be carry-over from other donors' samples. The chain recombines TRBV29-1 with TRBJ2-5; the D gene TCRdb calls, TRBD2, cannot be checked with no DNA. Input material: naive CXCR3- CD8+ T cells from blood. Specified subset: CD45RO-CCR7+CD27+CD95- naive CD8+ T cells lacking CXCR3 (TNR3-). The CDR3 loop is CSSRLAGGGETQYF.